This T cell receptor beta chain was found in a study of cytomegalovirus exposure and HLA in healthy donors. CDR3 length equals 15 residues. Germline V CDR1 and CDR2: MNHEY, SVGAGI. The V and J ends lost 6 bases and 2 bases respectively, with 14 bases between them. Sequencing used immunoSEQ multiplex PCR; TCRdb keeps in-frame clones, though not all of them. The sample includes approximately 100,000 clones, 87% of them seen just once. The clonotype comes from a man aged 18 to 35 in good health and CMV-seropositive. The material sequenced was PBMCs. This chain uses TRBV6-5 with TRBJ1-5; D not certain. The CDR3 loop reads CASSLSSAGNQPQHF. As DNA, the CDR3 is TGTGCCAGCAGCCTCAGTTCAGCGGGCAATCAGCCCCAGCATTTT.